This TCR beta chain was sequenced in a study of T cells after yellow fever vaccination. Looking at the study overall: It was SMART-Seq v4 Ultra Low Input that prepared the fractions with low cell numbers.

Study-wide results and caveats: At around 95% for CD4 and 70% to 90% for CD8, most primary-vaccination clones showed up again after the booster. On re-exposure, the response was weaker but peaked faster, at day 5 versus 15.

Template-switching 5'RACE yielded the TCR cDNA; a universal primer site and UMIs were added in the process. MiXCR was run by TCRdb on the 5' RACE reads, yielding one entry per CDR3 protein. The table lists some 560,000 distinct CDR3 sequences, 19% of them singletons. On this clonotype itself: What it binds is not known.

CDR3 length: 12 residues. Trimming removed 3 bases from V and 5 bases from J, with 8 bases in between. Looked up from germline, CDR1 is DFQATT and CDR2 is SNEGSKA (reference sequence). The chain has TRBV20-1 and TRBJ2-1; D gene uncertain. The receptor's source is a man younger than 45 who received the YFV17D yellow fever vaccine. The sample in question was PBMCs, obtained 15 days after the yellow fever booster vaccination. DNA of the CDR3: TGCAGTGCTAGTCGCTCGAACAATGAGCAGTTCTTC. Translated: CSASRSNNEQFF.